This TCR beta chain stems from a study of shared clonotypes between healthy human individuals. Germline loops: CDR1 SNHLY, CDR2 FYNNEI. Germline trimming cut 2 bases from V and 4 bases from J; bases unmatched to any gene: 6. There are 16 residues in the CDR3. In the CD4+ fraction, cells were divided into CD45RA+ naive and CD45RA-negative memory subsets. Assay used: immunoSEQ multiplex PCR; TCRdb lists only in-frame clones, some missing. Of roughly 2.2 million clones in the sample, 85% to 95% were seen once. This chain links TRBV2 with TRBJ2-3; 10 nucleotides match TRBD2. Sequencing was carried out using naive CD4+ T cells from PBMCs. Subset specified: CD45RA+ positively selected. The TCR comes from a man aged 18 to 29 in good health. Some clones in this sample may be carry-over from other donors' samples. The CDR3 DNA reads TGTGCCAGCAGTGAAACTAGCGGGATGTCTCCAGATACGCAGTATTTT. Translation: CASSETSGMSPDTQYF.